These 13 T cell receptor beta chains were all obtained from the same sample, sequenced in a study of cytomegalovirus exposure and HLA in healthy donors. The data were produced by immunoSEQ multiplex PCR, yet TCRdb's version contains in-frame clones alone and is incomplete. The sample consists of about 220,000 clones, 75% to 95% of them appearing once. Sequenced: PBMCs. These receptors all come from a woman aged 18-29 years in good health and CMV-seronegative.

The chain is built from TRBV7-3 and TRBJ2-1; maybe TRBD1 (5 bases). From germline, CDR1 is SGHTA and CDR2 FQGTGA. The V and J ends lost 2 bases and 8 bases respectively, with 13 bases between them. CDR3 size: 14 residues. The DNA of the CDR3 is TGTGCCAGCAGCTTATCCAGGGATACGGATGAGCAGTTCTTC. Translation: CASSLSRDTDEQFF.

CDR3 residues: CSASLSFF. The CDR3 DNA sequence: TGCAGTGCTAGTCTGTCCTTCTTC. The chain uses TRBV20-1 and TRBJ2-1; D remains unclear. Trimming took 3 bases from V and 16 from J, leaving 7 bases between them. This CDR3 is 8 amino acids long. Looked up from germline, CDR1 is DFQATT and CDR2 is SNEGSKA (reference sequence).

The rearrangement links TRBV29-1 to TRBJ1-2; 7 nucleotides match TRBD1. This CDR3 has 17 residues. The germline V gene encodes CDR1 SQVTM and CDR2 ANQGSEA. J was trimmed by 1 base and V by 4 bases; bases with no gene match: 15. The CDR3 DNA reads as TGCAGCGTTGCCGGGGAACAGGGGAGTGGTGGTAACTATGGCTACACCTTC. As protein: CSVAGEQGSGGNYGYTF.

This clone appeared once. The chain recombines TRBV19 with TRBJ1-2, with 7 bases matching TRBD1. The CDR3 consists of 14 residues. The V gene's germline CDR1 is LNHDA and CDR2 SQIVND (reference sequence). The ends lost 6 bases at V and 3 bases at J; junction bases unmatched: 7. CDR3 residues: CASRSPDRYYGYTF. For the CDR3, the DNA is TGTGCCAGTAGGAGCCCGGACAGGTACTATGGCTACACCTTC. Looking up the rest from reference TRBV19 and TRBJ1-2 gives the full variable domain: DGGITQSPKYLFRKEGQNVTLSCEQNLNHDAMYWYRQDPGQGLRLIYYSQIVNDFQKGDIAEGYSVSREKKESFPLTVTSAQKNPTAFYLCASRSPDRYYGYTFGSGTRLTVV.

The chain employs TRBV2 and TRBJ1-2; no clear D gene. The V end was cut by 7 bases, the J end by 1 base, with 10 bases between. CDR3 length: 13 residues. Per germline, CDR1 SNHLY and CDR2 FYNNEI. The CDR3 coding sequence is TGTGCCAGCAATGCGGGGATTAACTATGGCTACACCTTC. Translation gives CASNAGINYGYTF.

The chain carries TRBV7-2 and TRBJ2-3; TRBD1 is a possible D gene (6 bases). CDR3 length equals 16 residues. Looked up from germline, CDR1 is SGHTA and CDR2 is FQGNSA. Trimming stripped 1 base from V and 2 bases from J, with 13 bases between. The CDR3 DNA reads TGTGCCAGCAGCTTAGGGGGGCTCTCACTCACAGATACGCAGTATTTT. Its protein product is CASSLGGLSLTDTQYF.

The chain couples TRBV5-1 to TRBJ1-2; D is possibly TRBD1 (6 bases). Germline V gene lookup returns CDR1 SGHRS and CDR2 YFSETQ. The germline V and J ends were trimmed by 5 bases and 6 bases, with 11 bases remaining between them. The CDR3 is 12 amino acids. The CDR3 DNA reads as TGCGCCAGCAGGGAAGGGGGTGATGGCTACACCTTC. Translation gives CASREGGDGYTF. The full variable domain, completed using reference TRBV5-1 and TRBJ1-2, is KAGVTQTPRYLIKTRGQQVTLSCSPISGHRSVSWYQQTPGQGLQFLFEYFSETQRNKGNFPGRFSGRQFSNSRSEMNVSTLELGDSALYLCASREGGDGYTFGSGTRLTVV.

The chain is built from TRBV7-2 and TRBJ2-7; possibly TRBD1 for D (5 bases). V gave up 4 bases and J gave up 1 base, with 8 bases separating them. This CDR3 is 13 amino acids long. The germline V gene has CDR1 SGHTA and CDR2 FQGNSA. DNA for the CDR3: TGTGCCAGCAGCTCCCGACAGTCCTACGAGCAGTACTTC. As protein: CASSSRQSYEQYF.

This clone was observed once. V gene TRBV16 combines with J gene TRBJ2-7, with 8 nucleotides matching TRBD1. The CDR3 runs to 15 residues. V lost 2 bases, J lost 4 bases, and 7 bases stayed unmatched. CDR1 is KGHSY, CDR2 FQNENV, per germline. Here the CDR3 DNA reads TGTGCCAGCAGCCAAGGGCGGACAGGGCTTTACGAGCAGTACTTC. As protein: CASSQGRTGLYEQYF.

Regarding this clone: The same CDR3 can be traced to other DNA sequences in this sample. The chain joins TRBV2 to TRBJ2-2; unclear D gene. Germline assignment: CDR1 SNHLY and CDR2 FYNNEI. CDR3 length: 15 residues. Deletions cut 1 base from V and 0 bases from J, with 6 bases between. CDR3 nucleotide sequence: TGTGCCAGCAGTGAAGACAGAGCGAACACCGGGGAGCTGTTTTTT. This encodes CASSEDRANTGELFF.

This clone was detected only once. The V gene is TRBV30, the J gene TRBJ1-2; 11 bases are a match to TRBD1. The CDR3 runs to 12 residues. Germline CDR1 is GTSNPN and CDR2 is SVGIG (reference sequence). Trimming removed 5 bases from V and 5 bases from J; junction bases left unmatched: 1. CDR3 protein: CAWGDRGYGYTF. CDR3 nucleotides: TGTGCCTGGGGGGACAGGGGGTATGGCTACACCTTC.

V usage is TRBV7-9 and J usage is TRBJ1-2, with TRBD1 as a possible D gene (5 bases). The germline gives CDR1 SEHNR, CDR2 FQNEAQ (reference sequence). The CDR3 has 14 amino acids. Between the trimmed V and J ends, which lost 3 bases and 5 bases, there was a span of 13 bases. The CDR3: CASSLGPGGYGYTF. The CDR3, as DNA: TGTGCCAGCAGCTTGGGACCCGGGGGGTATGGCTACACCTTC.

V usage is TRBV30 and J usage is TRBJ2-5; 8 bases are shared with TRBD1. V shed 5 bases, J shed 3 bases, and the junction held 2 bases outside the gene matches. CDR1 GTSNPN and CDR2 SVGIG come from the germline V gene (reference sequence). This CDR3 spans 12 amino acids. CDR3: CAWEGQEETQYF. The CDR3 DNA reads TGTGCCTGGGAGGGACAGGAAGAGACCCAGTACTTC.